Sequencing of this T cell receptor (beta chain) was carried out in a study of response to subunit inactivated influenza vaccine (dated by TCRdb to about 2018). The study in broad terms: To follow how T cells responded to a trivalent subunit inactivated influenza vaccine, the researchers relied on deep quantitative profiling of the T cell receptor repertoire. What the research found in general, with its limitations: The authors proposed that each seasonal influenza vaccination may bring in only a limited number of new T cells.

Library preparation used RT-PCR. Sequencing used an Illumina HiSeq 2500. The public sequencing data were trimmed at Q25 with fastp and processed into clonotypes with MiXCR by TCRdb, which kept only in-frame beta chains. CDR3 protein duplicates are merged, each entry listing the most common genes and DNA. This sample comprises 500,000 to 600,000 distinct CDR3 sequences, less than 15% of them detected only once. Jointly, the top ten make up over 8.5% of the sample. This clonotype has just a few counts. It lacks a known antigen. Within one base of it there is no much larger clone, and no base qualities were kept. V is cut back by 3 bases and J by 7 bases, with 7 bases in the junction unmatched. Reading from cysteine to phenylalanine, the CDR3 counts 15 amino acids. The DNA shown is the 45-base CDR3, in frame from base 1. The CDR1 and CDR2 encoded by the germline V gene (reference sequence) are MNHEY and SMNVEV.

Specimen: PBMCs from blood, collected 11 to 12 days after vaccination. The sequence derives from a man aged 45-65 years who received an inactivated influenza vaccine. Donor details come from another sample of the same person, matched by shared clones. This receptor chain uses TRBV27 and TRBJ2-7; 12 bases in the middle match TRBD1. The CDR3 here reads CASSFRDRGLWEQYF. The DNA sequence is TGTGCCAGCAGTTTCCGGGACAGGGGGCTCTGGGAGCAGTACTTC.